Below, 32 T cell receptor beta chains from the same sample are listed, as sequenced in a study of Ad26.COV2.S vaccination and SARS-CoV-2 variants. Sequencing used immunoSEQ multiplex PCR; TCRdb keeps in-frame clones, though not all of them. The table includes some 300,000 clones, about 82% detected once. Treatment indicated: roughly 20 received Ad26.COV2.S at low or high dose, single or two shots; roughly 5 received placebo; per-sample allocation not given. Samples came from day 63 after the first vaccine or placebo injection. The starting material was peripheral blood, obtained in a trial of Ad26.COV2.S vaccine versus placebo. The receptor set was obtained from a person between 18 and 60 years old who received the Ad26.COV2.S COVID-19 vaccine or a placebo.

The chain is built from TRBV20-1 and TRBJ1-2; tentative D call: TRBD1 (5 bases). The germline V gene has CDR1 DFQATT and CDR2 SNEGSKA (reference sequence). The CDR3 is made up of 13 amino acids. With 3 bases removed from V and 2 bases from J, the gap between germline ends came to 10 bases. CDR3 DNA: TGCAGTGCTAGTATGAGGGACAACTATGGCTACACCTTC. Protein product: CSASMRDNYGYTF.

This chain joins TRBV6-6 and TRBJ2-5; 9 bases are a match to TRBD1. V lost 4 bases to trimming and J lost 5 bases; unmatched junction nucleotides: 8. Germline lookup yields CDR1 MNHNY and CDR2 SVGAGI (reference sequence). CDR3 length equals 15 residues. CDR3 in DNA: TGTGCCAGCAGTTTGTGGGACAGGGAACAGGAGACCCAGTACTTC. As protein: CASSLWDREQETQYF.

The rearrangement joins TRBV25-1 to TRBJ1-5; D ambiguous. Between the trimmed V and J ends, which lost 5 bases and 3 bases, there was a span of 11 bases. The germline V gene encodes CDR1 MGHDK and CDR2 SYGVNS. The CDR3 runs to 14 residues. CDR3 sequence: CASSSEPDNQPQHF. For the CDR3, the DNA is TGTGCCAGCAGTTCCGAGCCGGACAATCAGCCCCAGCATTTT.

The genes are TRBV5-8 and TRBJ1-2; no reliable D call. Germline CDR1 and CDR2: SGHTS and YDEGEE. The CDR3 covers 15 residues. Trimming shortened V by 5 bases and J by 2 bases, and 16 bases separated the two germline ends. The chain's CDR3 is CASRPYNLGNYGYTF. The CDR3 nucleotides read TGTGCCAGCAGGCCTTACAACTTAGGCAACTATGGCTACACCTTC.

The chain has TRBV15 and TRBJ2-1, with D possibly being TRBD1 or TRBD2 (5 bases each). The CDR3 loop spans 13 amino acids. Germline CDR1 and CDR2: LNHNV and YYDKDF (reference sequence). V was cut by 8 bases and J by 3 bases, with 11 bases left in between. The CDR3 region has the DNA TGTGCCACCTCAGAGGGGCGCTACAATGAGCAGTTCTTC. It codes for CATSEGRYNEQFF.

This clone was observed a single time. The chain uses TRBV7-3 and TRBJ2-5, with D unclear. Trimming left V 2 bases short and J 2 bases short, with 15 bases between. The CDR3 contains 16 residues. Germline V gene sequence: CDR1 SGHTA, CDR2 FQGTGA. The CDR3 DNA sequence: TGTGCCAGCAGCTTAGGCCCTAACCTAGGGCAAGAGACCCAGTACTTC. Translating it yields CASSLGPNLGQETQYF. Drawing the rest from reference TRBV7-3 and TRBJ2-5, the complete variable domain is GAGVSQTPSNKVTEKGKYVELRCDPISGHTALYWYRQSLGQGPEFLIYFQGTGAADDSGLPNDRFFAVRPEGSVSTLKIQRTERGDSAVYLCASSLGPNLGQETQYFGPGTRLLVL.

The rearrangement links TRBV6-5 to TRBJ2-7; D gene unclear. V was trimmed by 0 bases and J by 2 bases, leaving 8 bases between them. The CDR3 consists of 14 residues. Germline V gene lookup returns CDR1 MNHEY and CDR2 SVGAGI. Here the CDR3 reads CASSYSTGPYEQYF. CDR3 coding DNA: TGTGCCAGCAGTTACTCGACGGGTCCCTACGAGCAGTACTTC.

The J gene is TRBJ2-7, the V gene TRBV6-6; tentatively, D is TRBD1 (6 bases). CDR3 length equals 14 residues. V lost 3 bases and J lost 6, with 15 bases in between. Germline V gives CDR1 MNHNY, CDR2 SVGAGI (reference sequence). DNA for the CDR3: TGTGCCAGCAGTTATCACCAGGGGTTGGGCGAGCAGTACTTC. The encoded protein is CASSYHQGLGEQYF.

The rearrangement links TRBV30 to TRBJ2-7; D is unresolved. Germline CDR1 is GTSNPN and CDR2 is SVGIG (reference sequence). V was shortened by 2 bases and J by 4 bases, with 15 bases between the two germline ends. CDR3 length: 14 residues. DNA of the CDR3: TGTGCCTGGAGTTCCCCCCCACAAAAATACGAGCAGTACTTC. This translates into CAWSSPPQKYEQYF.

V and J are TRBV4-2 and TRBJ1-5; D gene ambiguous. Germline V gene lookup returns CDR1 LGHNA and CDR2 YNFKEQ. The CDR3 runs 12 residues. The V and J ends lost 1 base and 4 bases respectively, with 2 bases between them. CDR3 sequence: CASSQGNQPQHF. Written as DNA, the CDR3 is TGTGCCAGCAGCCAAGGGAATCAGCCCCAGCATTTT.

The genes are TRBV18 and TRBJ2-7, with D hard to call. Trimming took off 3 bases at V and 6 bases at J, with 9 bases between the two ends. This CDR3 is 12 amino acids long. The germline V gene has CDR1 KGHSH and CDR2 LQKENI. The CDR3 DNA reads TGTGCCAGCTCACCCTGGCCCCCCGAGCAGTACTTC. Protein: CASSPWPPEQYF.

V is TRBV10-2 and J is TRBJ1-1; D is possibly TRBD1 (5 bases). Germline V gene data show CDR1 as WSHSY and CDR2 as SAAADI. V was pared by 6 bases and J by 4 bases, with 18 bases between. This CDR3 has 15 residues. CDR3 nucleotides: TGCGCCAGCAGACAAGACAGCACTCTCCTCACTGAAGCTTTCTTT. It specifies CASRQDSTLLTEAFF.

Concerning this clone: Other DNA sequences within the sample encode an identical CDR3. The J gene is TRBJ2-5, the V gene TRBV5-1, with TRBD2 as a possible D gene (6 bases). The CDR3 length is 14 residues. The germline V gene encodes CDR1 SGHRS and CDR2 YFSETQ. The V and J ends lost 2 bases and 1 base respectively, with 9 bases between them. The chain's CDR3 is CASSLSGGQETQYF. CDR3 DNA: TGCGCCAGCAGCTTATCCGGGGGCCAAGAGACCCAGTACTTC.

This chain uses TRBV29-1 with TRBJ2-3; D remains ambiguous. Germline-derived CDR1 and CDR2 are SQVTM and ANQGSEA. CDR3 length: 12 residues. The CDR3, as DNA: TGCACCACCAAGCCTCTTACAGATACGCAGTATTTT. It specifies CTTKPLTDTQYF.

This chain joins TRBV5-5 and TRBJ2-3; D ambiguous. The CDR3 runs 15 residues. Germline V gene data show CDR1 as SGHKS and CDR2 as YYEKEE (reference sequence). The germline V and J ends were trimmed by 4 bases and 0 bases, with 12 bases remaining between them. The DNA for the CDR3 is TGTGCCAGCAGCAAACAGAAATTCAGCACAGATACGCAGTATTTT. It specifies CASSKQKFSTDTQYF. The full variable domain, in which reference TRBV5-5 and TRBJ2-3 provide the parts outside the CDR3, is DAGVTQSPTHLIKTRGQQVTLRCSPISGHKSVSWYQQVLGQGPQFIFQYYEKEERGRGNFPDRFSARQFPNYSSELNVNALLLGDSALYLCASSKQKFSTDTQYFGPGTRLTVL.

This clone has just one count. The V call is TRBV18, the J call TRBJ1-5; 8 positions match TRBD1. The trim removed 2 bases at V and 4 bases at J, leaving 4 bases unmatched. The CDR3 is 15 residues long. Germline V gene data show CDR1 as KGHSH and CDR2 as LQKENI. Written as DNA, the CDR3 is TGTGCCAGCTCACCATCAGGGGGCCGAAATCAGCCCCAGCATTTT. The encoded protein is CASSPSGGRNQPQHF.

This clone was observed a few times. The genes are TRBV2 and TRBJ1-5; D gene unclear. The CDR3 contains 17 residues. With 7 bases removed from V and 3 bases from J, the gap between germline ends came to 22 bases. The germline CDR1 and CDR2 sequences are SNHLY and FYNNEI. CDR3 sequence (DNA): TGTGCCAGCAATTCAAAACTACCGGGGTATAACAATCAGCCCCAGCATTTT. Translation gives CASNSKLPGYNNQPQHF. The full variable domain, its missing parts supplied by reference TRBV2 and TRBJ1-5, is EPEVTQTPSHQVTQMGQEVILRCVPISNHLYFYWYRQILGQKVEFLVSFYNNEISEKSEIFDDQFSVERPDGSNFTLKIRSTKLEDSAMYFCASNSKLPGYNNQPQHFGDGTRLSIL.

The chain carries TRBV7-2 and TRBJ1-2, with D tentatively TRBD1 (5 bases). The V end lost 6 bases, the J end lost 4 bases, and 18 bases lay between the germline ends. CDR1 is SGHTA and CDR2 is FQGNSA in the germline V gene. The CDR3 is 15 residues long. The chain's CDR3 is CASSPTTQGFYGYTF. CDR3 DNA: TGTGCCAGCAGTCCAACCACTCAGGGATTCTATGGCTACACCTTC.

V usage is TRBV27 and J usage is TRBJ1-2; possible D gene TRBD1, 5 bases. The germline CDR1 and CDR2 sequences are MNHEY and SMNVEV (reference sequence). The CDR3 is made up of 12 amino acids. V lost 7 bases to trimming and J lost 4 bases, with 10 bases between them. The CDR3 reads CASMGGGYGYTF. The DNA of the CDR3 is TGTGCCAGCATGGGGGGGGGCTATGGCTACACCTTC.

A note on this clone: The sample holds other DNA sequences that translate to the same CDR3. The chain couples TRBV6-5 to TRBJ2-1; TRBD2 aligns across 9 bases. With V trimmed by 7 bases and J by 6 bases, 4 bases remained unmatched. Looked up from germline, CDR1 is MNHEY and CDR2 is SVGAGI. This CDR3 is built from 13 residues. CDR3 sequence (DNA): TGTGCCAGCAAGGCAGCGGGGGGCAATGAGCAGTTCTTC. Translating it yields CASKAAGGNEQFF.

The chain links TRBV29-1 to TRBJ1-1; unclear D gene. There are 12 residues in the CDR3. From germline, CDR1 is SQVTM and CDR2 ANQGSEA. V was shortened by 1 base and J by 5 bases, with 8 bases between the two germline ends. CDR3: CSVEGLGTEAFF. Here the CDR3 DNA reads TGCAGCGTTGAAGGATTGGGAACTGAAGCTTTCTTT.

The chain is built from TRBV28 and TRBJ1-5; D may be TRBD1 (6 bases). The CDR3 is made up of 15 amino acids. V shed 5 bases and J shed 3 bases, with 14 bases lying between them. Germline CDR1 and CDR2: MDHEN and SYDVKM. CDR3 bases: TGTGCCAGCAGTAAGGGACAAGGTATCAATCAGCCCCAGCATTTT. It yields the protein CASSKGQGINQPQHF. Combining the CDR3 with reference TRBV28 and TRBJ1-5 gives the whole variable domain DVKVTQSSRYLVKRTGEKVFLECVQDMDHENMFWYRQDPGLGLRLIYFSYDVKMKEKGDIPEGYSVSREKKERFSLILESASTNQTSMYLCASSKGQGINQPQHFGDGTRLSIL.

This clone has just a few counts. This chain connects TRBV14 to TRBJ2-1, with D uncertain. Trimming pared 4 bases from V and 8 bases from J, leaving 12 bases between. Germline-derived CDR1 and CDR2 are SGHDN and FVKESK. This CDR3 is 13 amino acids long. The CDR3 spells CASSPTLGHEQFF. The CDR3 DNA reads TGTGCCAGCAGCCCGACACTCGGCCATGAGCAGTTCTTC. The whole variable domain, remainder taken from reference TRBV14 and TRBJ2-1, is EAGVTQFPSHSVIEKGQTVTLRCDPISGHDNLYWYRRVMGKEIKFLLHFVKESKQDESGMPNNRFLAERTGGTYSTLKVQPAELEDSGVYFCASSPTLGHEQFFGPGTRLTVL.

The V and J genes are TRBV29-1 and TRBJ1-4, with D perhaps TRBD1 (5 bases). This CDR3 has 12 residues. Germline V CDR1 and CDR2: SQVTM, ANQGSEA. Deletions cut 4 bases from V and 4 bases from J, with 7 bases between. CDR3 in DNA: TGCAGCGTTGGGGGCCATAATGAAAAACTGTTTTTT. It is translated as CSVGGHNEKLFF.

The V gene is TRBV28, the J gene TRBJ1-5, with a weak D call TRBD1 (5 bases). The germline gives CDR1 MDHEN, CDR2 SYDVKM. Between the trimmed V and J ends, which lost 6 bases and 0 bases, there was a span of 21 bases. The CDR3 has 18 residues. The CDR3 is CASRREGWSVYSNQPQHF. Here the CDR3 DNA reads TGTGCCAGCAGGAGGGAGGGGTGGTCCGTATATAGCAATCAGCCCCAGCATTTT.

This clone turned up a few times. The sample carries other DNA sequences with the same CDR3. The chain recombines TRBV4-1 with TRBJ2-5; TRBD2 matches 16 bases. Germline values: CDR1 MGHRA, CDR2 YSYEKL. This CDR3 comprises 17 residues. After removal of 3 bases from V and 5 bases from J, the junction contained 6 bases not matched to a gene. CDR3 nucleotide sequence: TGCGCCAGCAGCCAGGGGACTAGCGGGGGGGCCCGGGAGACCCAGTACTTC. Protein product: CASSQGTSGGARETQYF.

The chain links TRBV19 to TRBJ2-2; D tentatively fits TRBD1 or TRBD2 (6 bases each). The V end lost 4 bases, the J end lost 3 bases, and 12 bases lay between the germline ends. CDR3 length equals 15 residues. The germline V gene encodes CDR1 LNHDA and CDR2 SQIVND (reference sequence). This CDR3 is CASSNTGGYTGELFF. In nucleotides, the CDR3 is TGTGCCAGTAGTAACACCGGGGGCTACACCGGGGAGCTGTTTTTT.

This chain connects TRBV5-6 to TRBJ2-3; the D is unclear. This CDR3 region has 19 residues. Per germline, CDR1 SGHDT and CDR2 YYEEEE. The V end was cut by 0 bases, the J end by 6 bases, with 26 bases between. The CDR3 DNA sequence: TGTGCCAGCAGCTTGGGCTCACTCTGGCCCCCCACCCCTAGTGATACGCAGTATTTT. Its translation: CASSLGSLWPPTPSDTQYF.

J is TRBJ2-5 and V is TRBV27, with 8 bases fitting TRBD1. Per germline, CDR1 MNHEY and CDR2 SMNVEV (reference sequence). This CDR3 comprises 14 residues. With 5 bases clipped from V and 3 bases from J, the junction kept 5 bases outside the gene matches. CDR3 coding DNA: TGTGCCAGCAGTCGGACAGGGTCGAAAGAGACCCAGTACTTC. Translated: CASSRTGSKETQYF.

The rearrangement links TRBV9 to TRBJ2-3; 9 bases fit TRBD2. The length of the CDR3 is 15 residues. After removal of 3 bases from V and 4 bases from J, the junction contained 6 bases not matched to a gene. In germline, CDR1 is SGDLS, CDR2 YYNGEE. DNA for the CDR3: TGTGCCAGCAGCGGGGGAGCGGGGGGCTCAGATACGCAGTATTTT. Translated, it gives CASSGGAGGSDTQYF.

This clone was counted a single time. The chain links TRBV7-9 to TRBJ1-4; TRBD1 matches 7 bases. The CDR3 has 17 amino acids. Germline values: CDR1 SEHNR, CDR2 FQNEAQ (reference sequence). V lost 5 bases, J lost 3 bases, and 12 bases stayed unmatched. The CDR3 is CASSPQTGRGPNEKLFF. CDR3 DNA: TGTGCCAGCAGCCCTCAGACAGGGAGGGGGCCTAATGAAAAACTGTTTTTT.

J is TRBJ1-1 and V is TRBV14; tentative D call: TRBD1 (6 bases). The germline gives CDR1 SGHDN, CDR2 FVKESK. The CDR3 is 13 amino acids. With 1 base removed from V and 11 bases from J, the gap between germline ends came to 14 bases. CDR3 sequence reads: CASSQVQGFGAFF. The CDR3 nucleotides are TGTGCCAGCAGCCAAGTACAGGGTTTTGGCGCTTTCTTT.